The rows below give T cell receptor beta chains drawn from one sample of a study of CD8 T cells in Susac syndrome. TCRdb independently ran MiXCR on the immunoSEQ multiplex PCR reads; one entry per CDR3 protein. Of approximately 200,000 distinct CDR3 sequences detected, 90% to 96% appear once; the ten largest clones hold approximately 0.09%. What was sequenced was CD4+ T cells from PBMCs. Source of these receptors: a human donor with multiple sclerosis. Both conserved end residues are part of each CDR3.

v_call,cdr3_aa
TRBV20-1,CSRRSGTSGDTQYF
TRBV12-3/TRBV12-4,CASSRTLGPQWPQHF
TRBV20-1,CSASSGGYQETQYF
TRBV7-2,CASRLEGDSPLHF
TRBV10-3,CAISGVGGGTTEAFF
TRBV30,CAWIRLPEPYGYTF
TRBV18,CASSPPDSGSRETQYF
TRBV2,CASSQQGGSNQPQHF
TRBV27,CASSLDRDRNEAFF
TRBV5-4,CATLREPNTGELFF
TRBV30,CAWSTGGGETQYF
TRBV7-9,CASTDAGTGGTGELFF
TRBV5-6,CASSLDGAAYNEQFF
TRBV3-1,CASSQGGAFNEQFF
TRBV11-1,CASTPGGGLSDTQYF
TRBV29-1,CSASRQGVNEQFF
TRBV9,CASSVGTPVYEQYF
TRBV29-1,CSVGSTPGNTIYF
TRBV30,CAWTGDRRAYEQYF
TRBV6-5,CATGTINEQFF
TRBV2,CASGTGESPLHF
TRBV29-1,CSVERTGEGYTF